This TCR beta chain derives from a study of CD8 T cells in ankylosing spondylitis. TCRdb reprocessed the 5' RACE reads via MiXCR and lists one record per CDR3 protein. The data show a few hundred thousand distinct CDR3 sequences, roughly 20% seen once. Sequenced material: blood, either unsorted or a sorted T cell fraction (not recorded which). The sequence was collected from a female donor with ankylosing spondylitis or in good health (not recorded which).

CDR3 protein: CASAPGTFGGELFF. CDR3 DNA sequence: TGTGCCAGCGCCCCCGGGACATTTGGCGGGGAGCTGTTTTTT. The V gene is TRBV12-3 or TRBV12-4, the J gene TRBJ2-2; tentative D call: TRBD1 (6 bases). V lost 8 bases and J lost 7, with 17 bases in between. CDR3 length equals 14 residues.